The 31 T cell receptor beta chains below all came from one sample that was sequenced in a study of blood T cell repertoires in COVID-19. Some clones are missing from TCRdb's copy, which holds only in-frame ones; the method was immunoSEQ multiplex PCR. The repertoire has 200,000 to 250,000 clones, 85% of them found once; the top ten carry 2% to 3%. Sequenced input: peripheral blood. These receptors were obtained from a woman aged 65 to 85 with COVID-19, enrolled during active disease.

This clone was counted between two and nine times. The rearrangement links TRBV25-1 to TRBJ2-5; 11 nucleotides align to TRBD2. CDR1 is MGHDK, CDR2 SYGVNS, per germline. The CDR3 runs 15 residues. V was clipped by 5 bases and J by 4 bases; unmatched bases: 6. DNA of the CDR3: TGTGCCAGCAGTCGAAGACTAGCGGGGACAGAGACCCAGTACTTC. It encodes CASSRRLAGTETQYF.

The chain has TRBV7-2 and TRBJ2-5; possible D gene TRBD2, 5 bases. The ends were cut back, 2 bases at V and 0 bases at J, with 7 bases in the middle. Germline V gene sequence: CDR1 SGHTA, CDR2 FQGNSA. This CDR3 has 14 amino acids. The CDR3 sequence is CASSLWRDQETQYF. The CDR3 DNA is TGTGCCAGCAGCTTATGGCGGGACCAAGAGACCCAGTACTTC.

The rearrangement links TRBV9 to TRBJ1-1; TRBD1 might be the D (5 bases). This CDR3 contains 13 residues. Germline V gene data show CDR1 as SGDLS and CDR2 as YYNGEE. V lost 1 base and J lost 3, with 7 bases in between. The CDR3 protein is CASSVRDYTEAFF. The CDR3 DNA reads TGTGCCAGCAGCGTAAGGGACTACACTGAAGCTTTCTTT.

The chain combines TRBV3-1 (or the pseudogene TRBV3-2) with TRBJ2-2, with 14 bases aligning to TRBD2. This CDR3 is built from 19 residues. The V gene's germline CDR1 is LGHDT and CDR2 YNNKEL (reference sequence). V was pared by 1 base and J by 5 bases, with 9 bases of the junction left unmatched. The CDR3 reads CASSQGSPGLAGVTGELFF. The CDR3 region has the DNA TGTGCCAGCAGCCAAGGTTCACCGGGACTAGCGGGAGTTACCGGGGAGCTGTTTTTT.

The J gene is TRBJ1-2, the V gene TRBV2; D is undetermined. Germline loops: CDR1 SNHLY, CDR2 FYNNEI. This CDR3 contains 14 residues. Deletions cut 2 bases from V and 1 base from J, with 8 bases between. The CDR3 sequence: CASSESYSNYGYTF. The CDR3 region has the DNA TGTGCCAGCAGTGAAAGCTACAGTAACTATGGCTACACCTTC.

The rearrangement uses TRBV29-1 and TRBJ1-1; D might be TRBD1 (6 bases). Germline CDR1 and CDR2: SQVTM and ANQGSEA. The ends were cut back, 2 bases at V and 1 base at J, with 8 bases in the middle. The CDR3 length is 13 residues. The CDR3 here is CSVEKGQNTEAFF. The CDR3 DNA follows: TGCAGCGTTGAAAAGGGACAGAACACTGAAGCTTTCTTT.

The gene calls are TRBV27 and TRBJ1-5; no definite D call. The CDR3 consists of 13 residues. In germline, CDR1 is MNHEY, CDR2 SMNVEV (reference sequence). Deletions cut 3 bases from V and 9 bases from J, with 12 bases between. CDR3 sequence: CASSFYRGGPQHF. In DNA form, the CDR3 reads TGTGCCAGCAGTTTTTATCGGGGAGGGCCCCAGCATTTT.

The J gene is TRBJ2-4, the V gene TRBV19; 8 bases are shared with TRBD1. V shed 6 bases and J 2 bases; nucleotides not matched to a gene: 9. The CDR3 loop spans 16 amino acids. In germline, CDR1 is LNHDA, CDR2 SQIVND (reference sequence). The CDR3: CASSLDRAKPKNIQYF. Written as DNA, the CDR3 is TGTGCCAGTAGCCTGGACAGGGCCAAACCCAAAAACATTCAGTACTTC.

The chain combines TRBV7-2 with TRBJ2-1, with 15 bases that match TRBD2. There are 16 residues in the CDR3. The ends lost 5 bases at V and 7 bases at J; junction bases unmatched: 6. CDR1 is SGHTA and CDR2 is FQGNSA in the germline V gene. The CDR3 nucleotides are TGTGCCAGCAGCCCGTCCGGACTAGCGGGGGGGAATGAGCAGTTCTTC. This codes for CASSPSGLAGGNEQFF.

V and J are TRBV10-3 and TRBJ2-2, with D maybe TRBD2 (5 bases). The CDR3 is made up of 16 amino acids. V was pared by 2 bases and J by 4 bases, with 14 bases between. Germline V lookup: CDR1 ENHRY, CDR2 SYGVKD. CDR3 sequence: CAISERGSEITGELFF. CDR3 bases: TGTGCCATCAGTGAGCGCGGGTCAGAGATCACCGGGGAGCTGTTTTTT.

The V and J genes are TRBV12-5 and TRBJ2-1; D is possibly TRBD2 (7 bases). Germline V gene data show CDR1 as LGHNT and CDR2 as FRNRAP. Trimming shortened V by 0 bases and J by 4 bases, and 22 bases separated the two germline ends. The length of the CDR3 is 19 residues. The CDR3 sequence is CASGLVQPSDRGAYNEQFF. In nucleotides, the CDR3 is TGTGCTAGTGGTTTGGTACAGCCCTCCGATCGGGGGGCTTACAATGAGCAGTTCTTC.

The chain uses TRBV11-3 and TRBJ1-2; D might be TRBD1 (6 bases). This CDR3 comprises 13 residues. The V end was cut by 5 bases, the J end by 8 bases, with 15 bases between. The germline CDR1 and CDR2 sequences are SGHNT and YENEEA. This CDR3 reads CASSPGTRRGYTF. CDR3 coding DNA: TGTGCCAGCAGCCCTGGGACACGGCGCGGCTACACCTTC.

The rearrangement links TRBV6-2 or TRBV6-3 to TRBJ2-5; TRBD2 matches at 8 bases. CDR3 length: 16 amino acids. V trimming: 2 bases; J trimming: 3 bases; junction bases outside the gene matches: 8. The germline CDR1 and CDR2 sequences are MNHEY and SVGEGT. This chain's CDR3 is CASSYGSGLGEETQYF. Here the CDR3 DNA reads TGTGCCAGCAGTTACGGGTCGGGACTAGGAGAAGAGACCCAGTACTTC.

The chain uses TRBV20-1 and TRBJ2-2; D remains ambiguous. The CDR3 spans 15 residues. Germline lookup yields CDR1 DFQATT and CDR2 SNEGSKA (reference sequence). V lost 3 bases to trimming and J lost 5 bases, with 16 bases between them. CDR3 in DNA: TGCAGTGCTAGTGAGGCCGGCGGCGGAACCGGGGAGCTGTTTTTT. Amino acids: CSASEAGGGTGELFF.

The sample holds one count of this clone. J is TRBJ2-7 and V is TRBV21-1; the table's D call of TRBD2 was not tested on the DNA. TRBV21-1 represents a pseudogene. The CDR3 is made up of 17 amino acids. The CDR3 DNA is TGTGCCAGCAGCAATTTCCCCCCGGGATCCCTGGCCTACGAGCAGTACTTC. As protein: CASSNFPPGSLAYEQYF.

V gene TRBV14 combines with J gene TRBJ1-1; D gene unclear. The CDR3 spans 14 residues. Germline V gives CDR1 SGHDN, CDR2 FVKESK. The V end was cut by 2 bases, the J end by 4 bases, with 11 bases between. Written as DNA, the CDR3 is TGTGCCAGCAGCCAATCGCTCTTGGCCACTGAAGCTTTCTTT. Translation gives CASSQSLLATEAFF.

In this sample, this clone turned up a few times. The CDR3 DNA reads TGCGCCAGCAGCACAGAGGGACTCCACGAGCAGTACTTC. It yields the protein CASSTEGLHEQYF. The chain employs TRBV5-1 and TRBJ2-7, with a weak D call TRBD2 (6 bases). This CDR3 region has 13 residues. Germline lookup yields CDR1 SGHRS and CDR2 YFSETQ. With 4 bases removed from V and 5 bases from J, the gap between germline ends came to 13 bases.

This clone appeared a single time. The J gene is TRBJ1-1, the V gene TRBV7-9, with unresolved D. The CDR3 length is 15 residues. From germline, CDR1 is SEHNR and CDR2 FQNEAQ (reference sequence). Trimming took 4 bases from V and 4 from J, leaving 16 bases between them. The DNA of the CDR3 is TGTGCCAGCAGCTCCCAGGTAGTGGAAAGCACTGAAGCTTTCTTT. This codes for CASSSQVVESTEAFF. The full variable domain, rest sourced from reference TRBV7-9 and TRBJ1-1, is DTGVSQNPRHKITKRGQNVTFRCDPISEHNRLYWYRQTLGQGPEFLTYFQNEAQLEKSRLLSDRFSAERPKGSFSTLEIQRTEQGDSAMYLCASSSQVVESTEAFFGQGTRLTVV.

The CDR3 spells CASSIDGQRNYGYTF. CDR3 bases: TGTGCCAGTAGTATAGACGGACAGAGAAACTATGGCTACACCTTC. The chain joins TRBV19 to TRBJ1-2, with a tentative D call TRBD1 (6 bases). V dropped 0 bases and J dropped 2 bases, with 10 bases sitting between them. In germline, CDR1 is LNHDA, CDR2 SQIVND (reference sequence). The CDR3 sequence is 15 residues long.

This clone has a single count. The chain joins TRBV4-1 to TRBJ2-7; D uncertain. The CDR3 is 14 amino acids. In germline, CDR1 is MGHRA, CDR2 YSYEKL. V lost 4 bases and J 3 bases, leaving 13 bases between the germline ends. The CDR3 loop is CASSPQRLLYEQYF. CDR3 DNA: TGCGCCAGCAGCCCGCAGCGTCTCCTCTACGAGCAGTACTTC.

The rearrangement links TRBV7-2 to TRBJ1-5, with 7 bases fitting TRBD1. The CDR3 is made up of 15 amino acids. CDR1 and CDR2 from the germline V gene are SGHTA and FQGNSA. V lost 1 base and J lost 4; bases outside the gene matches: 4. The CDR3 DNA sequence: TGTGCCAGCAGCTTAGGGGGACAGCTTAATCAGCCCCAGCATTTT. Protein product: CASSLGGQLNQPQHF.

The genes are TRBV19 and TRBJ2-7; D is undetermined. CDR1 and CDR2 from the germline V gene are LNHDA and SQIVND (reference sequence). CDR3 length: 14 amino acids. The ends were cut back, 5 bases at V and 4 bases at J, with 15 bases in the middle. The CDR3 region is CASSAQAPWYEQYF. CDR3 DNA: TGTGCCAGTAGTGCCCAGGCCCCATGGTACGAGCAGTACTTC.

Here the CDR3 reads CASSQVRTQNEQFF. The CDR3 bases are TGTGCCAGCAGCCAAGTCAGGACTCAGAATGAGCAGTTCTTC. The chain links TRBV4-2 to TRBJ2-1, with D possibly TRBD2 on 5 matching bases. The CDR3 is made up of 14 amino acids. The V gene's germline CDR1 is LGHNA and CDR2 YNFKEQ. V was clipped by 1 base and J by 7 bases, with 11 bases between them.

The gene calls are TRBV6-5 and TRBJ2-7; unclear D gene. The CDR3 covers 11 residues. The V end lost 8 bases, the J end lost 5 bases, and 10 bases lay between the germline ends. Germline V gives CDR1 MNHEY, CDR2 SVGAGI. Here the CDR3 reads CASRRVDEQYF. Here the CDR3 DNA reads TGTGCCAGCCGCCGGGTCGACGAGCAGTACTTC.

This chain links TRBV5-1 with TRBJ1-2, with D hard to call. Germline V CDR1 and CDR2: SGHRS, YFSETQ. The CDR3 sequence is 15 residues long. V dropped 3 bases and J dropped 0 bases, with 12 bases sitting between them. CDR3 nucleotide sequence: TGCGCCAGCAGCTCGGATCCTCGGGCTAACTATGGCTACACCTTC. Translating it yields CASSSDPRANYGYTF. Variable domain in full (rest from reference TRBV5-1 and TRBJ1-2): KAGVTQTPRYLIKTRGQQVTLSCSPISGHRSVSWYQQTPGQGLQFLFEYFSETQRNKGNFPGRFSGRQFSNSRSEMNVSTLELGDSALYLCASSSDPRANYGYTFGSGTRLTVV.

The rearrangement uses TRBV6-2 or TRBV6-3 and TRBJ1-1; 10 nucleotides agree with TRBD1. Germline CDR1 and CDR2: MNHEY and SVGEGT. The CDR3 totals 14 residues. Trimming cost V 2 bases and J 5 bases; bases outside gene matches: 2. In DNA form, the CDR3 reads TGTGCCAGCAGTTACGACAGGGGGCGTACTGAAGCTTTCTTT. It encodes CASSYDRGRTEAFF.

DNA of the CDR3: TGCGCCAGCAGCGGCGACAGGGGTAATTCACCCCTCCACTTT. Its translation is CASSGDRGNSPLHF. The chain joins TRBV5-1 to TRBJ1-6, with TRBD1 matching 8 bases. CDR1 and CDR2 (germline): SGHRS, YFSETQ. CDR3 length equals 14 residues. V lost 4 bases and J lost 6; bases outside the gene matches: 3.

The J gene is TRBJ1-5, the V gene TRBV6-2 or TRBV6-3; D is undetermined. The CDR3 sequence is 13 residues long. V was pared by 0 bases and J by 6 bases, with 6 bases between. Looked up from germline, CDR1 is MNHEY and CDR2 is SVGEGT. CDR3 DNA sequence: TGTGCCAGCAGTTACTCATCAGGTCAGCCCCAGCATTTT. Translated, it gives CASSYSSGQPQHF.

This chain joins TRBV6-5 and TRBJ1-1; D possibly corresponds to TRBD1 (5 bases). Trimming removed 7 bases from V and 10 bases from J, with 16 bases in between. The germline V gene has CDR1 MNHEY and CDR2 SVGAGI. The CDR3 extends over 12 amino acids. The CDR3 DNA follows: TGTGCCAGCAACCCCCCGTTGGGGGGAGCTTTCTTT. Encoded protein: CASNPPLGGAFF.

The chain couples TRBV7-3 to TRBJ2-3; D is uncertain. The CDR3 extends over 14 amino acids. The V gene lost 1 base and the J gene lost 4 bases, with 9 bases spanning the gap. Germline lookup yields CDR1 SGHTA and CDR2 FQGTGA. The DNA of the CDR3 is TGTGCCAGCAGCTTAATGGGCACCCCAGATACGCAGTATTTT. Amino acids: CASSLMGTPDTQYF. The whole variable domain, remainder taken from reference TRBV7-3 and TRBJ2-3, is GAGVSQTPSNKVTEKGKYVELRCDPISGHTALYWYRQSLGQGPEFLIYFQGTGAADDSGLPNDRFFAVRPEGSVSTLKIQRTERGDSAVYLCASSLMGTPDTQYFGPGTRLTVL.

The gene calls are TRBV19 and TRBJ1-5; possibly TRBD1 for D (5 bases). The length of the CDR3 is 16 residues. V lost 4 bases, J lost 0 bases, and 13 bases lay in between. Germline V gene data show CDR1 as LNHDA and CDR2 as SQIVND (reference sequence). DNA for the CDR3: TGTGCCAGTAGTACGTCAGGGCCTAATAGCAATCAGCCCCAGCATTTT. Encoded protein: CASSTSGPNSNQPQHF. The full variable domain, rest sourced from reference TRBV19 and TRBJ1-5, is DGGITQSPKYLFRKEGQNVTLSCEQNLNHDAMYWYRQDPGQGLRLIYYSQIVNDFQKGDIAEGYSVSREKKESFPLTVTSAQKNPTAFYLCASSTSGPNSNQPQHFGDGTRLSIL.